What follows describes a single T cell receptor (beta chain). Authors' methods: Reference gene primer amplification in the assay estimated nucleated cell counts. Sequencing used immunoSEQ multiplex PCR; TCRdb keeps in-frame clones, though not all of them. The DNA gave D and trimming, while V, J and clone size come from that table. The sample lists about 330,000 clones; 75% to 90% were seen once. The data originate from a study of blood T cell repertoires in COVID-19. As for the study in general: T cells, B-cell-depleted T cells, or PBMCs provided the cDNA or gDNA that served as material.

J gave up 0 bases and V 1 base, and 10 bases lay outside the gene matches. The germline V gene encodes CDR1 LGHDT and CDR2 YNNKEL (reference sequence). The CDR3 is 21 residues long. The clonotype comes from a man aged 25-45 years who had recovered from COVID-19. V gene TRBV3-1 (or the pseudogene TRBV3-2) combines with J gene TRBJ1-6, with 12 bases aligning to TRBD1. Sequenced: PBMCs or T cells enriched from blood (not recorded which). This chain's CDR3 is CASSQAPGQGALSSYNSPLHF. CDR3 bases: TGTGCCAGCAGCCAAGCCCCGGGACAGGGGGCTCTTAGCTCCTATAATTCACCCCTCCACTTT.